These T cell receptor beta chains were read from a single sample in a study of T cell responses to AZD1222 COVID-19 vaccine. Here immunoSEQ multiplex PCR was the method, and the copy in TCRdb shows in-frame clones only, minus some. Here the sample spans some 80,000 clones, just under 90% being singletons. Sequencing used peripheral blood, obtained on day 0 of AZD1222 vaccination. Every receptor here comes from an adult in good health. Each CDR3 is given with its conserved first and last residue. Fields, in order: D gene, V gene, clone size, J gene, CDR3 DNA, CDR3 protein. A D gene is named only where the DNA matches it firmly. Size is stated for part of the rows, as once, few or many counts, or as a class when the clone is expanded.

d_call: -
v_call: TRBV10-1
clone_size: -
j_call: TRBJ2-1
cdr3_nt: TGCGCCAGCAGTTCCCCTACGAGGGCAGATGAGCAGTTCTTC
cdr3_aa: CASSSPTRADEQFF

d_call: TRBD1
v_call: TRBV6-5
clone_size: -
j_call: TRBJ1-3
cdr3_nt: TGTGCCAGCAGCGCGACAGGGAGCTCTGGAAACACCATATATTTT
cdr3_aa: CASSATGSSGNTIYF

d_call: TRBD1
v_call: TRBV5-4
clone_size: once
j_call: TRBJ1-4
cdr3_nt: TGTGCCAGCAGCCTGCGGGACAGGGGGCTGACTAATGAAAAACTGTTTTTT
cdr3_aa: CASSLRDRGLTNEKLFF

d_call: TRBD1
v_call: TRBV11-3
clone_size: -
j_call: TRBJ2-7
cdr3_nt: TGTGCCAGCAGTTATACTTGGACAGGGAGTAGGGGCGAGCAGTACTTC
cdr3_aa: CASSYTWTGSRGEQYF

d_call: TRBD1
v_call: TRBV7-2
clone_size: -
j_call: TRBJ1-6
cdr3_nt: TGTGCCAGCAGCTACTTACCGGGACAGCTAAATTCACCCCTCCACTTT
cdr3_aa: CASSYLPGQLNSPLHF

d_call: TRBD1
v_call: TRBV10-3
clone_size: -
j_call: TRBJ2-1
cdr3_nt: TGTGCCATCAGTAGCACCGGGACAGGAGCATACAATGAGCAGTTCTTC
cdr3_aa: CAISSTGTGAYNEQFF

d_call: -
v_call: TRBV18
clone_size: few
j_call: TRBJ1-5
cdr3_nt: TGTGCCAGCTCCACCGACAGAAATCAGCCCCAGCATTTT
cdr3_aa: CASSTDRNQPQHF

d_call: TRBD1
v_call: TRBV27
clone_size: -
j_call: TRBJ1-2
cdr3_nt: TGTGCCAGCAGTTTAACAGGGGCGAACTATGGCTACACCTTC
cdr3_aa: CASSLTGANYGYTF

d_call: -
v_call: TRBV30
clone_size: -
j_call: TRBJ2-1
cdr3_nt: TGTGCCTGGAACCGGGGATCCTACAATGAGCAGTTCTTC
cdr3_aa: CAWNRGSYNEQFF

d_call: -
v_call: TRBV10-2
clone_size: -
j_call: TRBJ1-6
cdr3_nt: TGCGCCAGCACCTGGGACAATCCCTCACCCCTCCACTTT
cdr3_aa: CASTWDNPSPLHF

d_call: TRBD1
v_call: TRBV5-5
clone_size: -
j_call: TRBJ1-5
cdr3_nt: TGTGCCAGCAGCTTGTCGAGGGGGCTTCAGCCCCAGCATTTT
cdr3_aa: CASSLSRGLQPQHF

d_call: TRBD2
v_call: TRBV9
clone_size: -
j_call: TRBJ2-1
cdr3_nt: TGTGCCAGCAGCGGTAGCGGGGGGGCCTACAATGAGCAGTTCTTC
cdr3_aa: CASSGSGGAYNEQFF

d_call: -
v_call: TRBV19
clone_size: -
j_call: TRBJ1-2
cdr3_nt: TGTGCCAGTACCCTCTCGGACAGCTATGGCTACACCTTC
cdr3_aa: CASTLSDSYGYTF

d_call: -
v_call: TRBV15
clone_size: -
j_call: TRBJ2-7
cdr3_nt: TGTGCCACCAGCAGATTTACTTCGGGGGTCGAGCAGTACTTC
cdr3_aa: CATSRFTSGVEQYF

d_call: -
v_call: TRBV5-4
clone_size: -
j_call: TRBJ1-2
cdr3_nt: TGTGCCAGCAGCTCCTACAGGGCTGGCTACACCTTC
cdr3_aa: CASSSYRAGYTF

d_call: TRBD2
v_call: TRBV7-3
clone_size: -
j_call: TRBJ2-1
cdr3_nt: TGTGCCAGCAGCTTACTAGCGGGCTCCTACAATGAGCAGTTCTTC
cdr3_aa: CASSLLAGSYNEQFF

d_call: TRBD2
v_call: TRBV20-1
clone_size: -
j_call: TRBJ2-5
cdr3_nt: TGCAGTGCTAGTCCTAGCGGGGGGGGCCAAGAGACCCAGTACTTC
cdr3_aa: CSASPSGGGQETQYF

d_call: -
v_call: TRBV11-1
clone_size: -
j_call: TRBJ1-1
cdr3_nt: TGTGCCAGCAGCTTAGGAGGTCCCACTGAAGCTTTCTTT
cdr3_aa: CASSLGGPTEAFF

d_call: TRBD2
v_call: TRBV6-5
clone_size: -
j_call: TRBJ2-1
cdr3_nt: TGTGCCAGCCCAGGGGCGGGGGGCGACAATGAGCAGTTCTTC
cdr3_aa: CASPGAGGDNEQFF

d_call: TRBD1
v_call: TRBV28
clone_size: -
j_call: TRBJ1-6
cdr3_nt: TGTGCCAGCAGTTTCGGACAGGGGAATTCACCCCTCCACTTT
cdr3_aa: CASSFGQGNSPLHF

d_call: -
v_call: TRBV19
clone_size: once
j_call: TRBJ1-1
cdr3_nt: TGTGCCAGTAGTATACAGGGGAAAGGGAACACTGAAGCTTTCTTT
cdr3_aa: CASSIQGKGNTEAFF

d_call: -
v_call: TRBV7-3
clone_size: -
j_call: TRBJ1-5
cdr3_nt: TGTGCCAGCAGCTTAGGGTGGGGTCAGCCCCAGCATTTT
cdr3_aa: CASSLGWGQPQHF

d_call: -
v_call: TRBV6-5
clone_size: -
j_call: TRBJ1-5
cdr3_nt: TGTGCCAGCAAATCTTTGGGGGGCTCCCATCAGCCCCAGCATTTT
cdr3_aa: CASKSLGGSHQPQHF

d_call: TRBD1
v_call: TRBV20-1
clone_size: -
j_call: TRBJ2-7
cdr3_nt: TGCAGTGCTAGTTCCAGGACAGGGGTCTACGAGCAGTACTTC
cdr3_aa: CSASSRTGVYEQYF

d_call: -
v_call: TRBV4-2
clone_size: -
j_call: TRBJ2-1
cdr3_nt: TGTGCCAGCAGCCAAGATAAGTATGAGCAGTTCTTC
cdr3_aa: CASSQDKYEQFF

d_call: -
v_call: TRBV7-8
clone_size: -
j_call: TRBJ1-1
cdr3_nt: TGTGCCAGCACCACCAGCCCCGGGCAACGGAACACTGAAGCTTTCTTT
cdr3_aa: CASTTSPGQRNTEAFF

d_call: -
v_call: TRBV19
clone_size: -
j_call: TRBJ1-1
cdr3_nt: TGTGCCAGCACAGGGACCCGCACTGAAGCTTTCTTT
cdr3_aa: CASTGTRTEAFF

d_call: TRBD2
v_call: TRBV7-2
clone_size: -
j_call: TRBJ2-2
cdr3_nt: TGTGCCAGCAAAAAAGGGACTAGCCCTTACACCGGGGAGCTGTTTTTT
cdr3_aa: CASKKGTSPYTGELFF

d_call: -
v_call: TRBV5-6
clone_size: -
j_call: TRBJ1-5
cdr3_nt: TGTGCCAGCAGCTTTTGGGACATCAATCAGCCCCAGCATTTT
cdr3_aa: CASSFWDINQPQHF

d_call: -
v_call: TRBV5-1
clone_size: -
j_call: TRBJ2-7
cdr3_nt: TGCGCCAGCAGCCCCCAAAGGGGAGAGCAGTACTTC
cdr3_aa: CASSPQRGEQYF

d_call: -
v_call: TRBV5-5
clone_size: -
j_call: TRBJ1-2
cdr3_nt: TGTGCCAGCAGCTTGGCCACGGGGGGCTACACCTTC
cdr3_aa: CASSLATGGYTF